Following are 16 T cell receptor beta chains from one sample sequenced in a study of tissue T cells after allogeneic stem cell transplantation. Clones were read by immunoSEQ multiplex PCR, and TCRdb kept only the in-frame ones, dropping some. Among over 2,000 clones, approximately 64% were seen once, and the ten largest hold around 3%. The specimen was gut tissue. These receptors were collected from a female BALB/c mouse in good health. The mouse line has the MHC haplotype H2-d.

Concerning this clone: Germline and genes: mouse. CDR3 in amino acids: CASRKTGGQNTLYF. The covered CDR3 bases are TGTGCCAGCAGGAAAACAGGGGGTCAAAACACCTTGTAC. This chain links TRBV19 with TRBJ2-4; TRBD1 agrees at 7 bases. The read gets to within 1 residue of the CDR3 end, and the germline J gene fills in the rest. This CDR3 is built from 14 residues. Germline V gives CDR1 FNHDT, CDR2 SITEND (reference sequence). The ends lost 5 bases at V and 1 base at J; junction bases unmatched: 4.

This clone came up a few times. The listed genes are named as in mouse. The read gets to within 1 residue of the CDR3 end, and the germline J gene fills in the rest. The gene calls are TRBV13-2 and TRBJ2-1; TRBD1 is a possible D gene (6 bases). The CDR3 sequence is 13 residues long. Germline V gene data show CDR1 as NNHNN and CDR2 as SYGAGS (reference sequence). V was trimmed by 3 bases and J by 3 bases, leaving 7 bases between them. The part of the CDR3 DNA that was read is TGTGCCAGCGGTGGGACAGCCTATGCTGAGCAGTTC. Protein: CASGGTAYAEQF. The full CDR3 protein reads CASGGTAYAEQFF.

Concerning this clone: The gene names here belong to mouse. With the read ending 1 residue before the CDR3 end, the germline J gene is used to fill in that end. V usage is TRBV13-1 and J usage is TRBJ2-1; 9 bases fit TRBD1. Germline V gene sequence: CDR1 NSHNY, CDR2 SYGAGN. This CDR3 is built from 15 residues. Losses at the gene ends were 1 base for V and 4 bases for J; bases not matched to a gene: 3. The CDR3 DNA, read in part, is TGTGCCAGCAGTGATACCGGACAGGGGTATGCTGAGCAGTTC. Encoded protein: CASSDTGQGYAEQF. The full CDR3 protein reads CASSDTGQGYAEQFF.

As regards this clone: The genes are named according to mouse. The sequence runs out 1 residue before the end of the CDR3; the remainder is reconstructed from the germline J gene. V gene TRBV13-1 combines with J gene TRBJ1-1; TRBD1 matches at 7 bases. CDR1 and CDR2 (germline): NSHNY, SYGAGN. CDR3 size: 14 residues. V dropped 4 bases and J dropped 0; count of bases not matched to a gene: 3. CDR3 region: CASSPTGSNTEVFF. CDR3 bases read: TGTGCCAGCAGTCCGACAGGGTCAAACACAGAAGTCTTC.

About this clone itself: Germline and genes: mouse. The read comes to an end 1 residue before the CDR3 does, leaving the germline J gene to fill in the end. The chain couples TRBV13-2 to TRBJ2-5, with D possibly matching TRBD2 (6 bases). V lost 1 base and J 3 bases, leaving 9 bases between the germline ends. The CDR3 has 14 amino acids. CDR1 is NNHNN, CDR2 SYGAGS, per germline (reference sequence). The CDR3 is CASGDPGGQDTQYF. CDR3 DNA, as far as it was read: TGTGCCAGCGGTGATCCCGGGGGGCAAGACACCCAGTAC.

This clone has only a few counts. Genes here carry mouse names. Coverage ceases 1 residue before the CDR3 finishes, and the germline J gene fills in the end. The chain is built from TRBV13-1 and TRBJ2-7, with TRBD2 identical over 8 bases. The CDR3 is made up of 13 amino acids. From germline, CDR1 is NSHNY and CDR2 SYGAGN. J was trimmed by 3 bases and V by 2 bases; bases with no gene match: 1. The CDR3 is CASSEGGRYEQYF. The covered CDR3 bases are TGTGCCAGCAGTGAGGGGGGGCGCTATGAACAGTAC.

A remark on this clone: Gene names follow the mouse nomenclature. Read sequence stops 1 residue before the CDR3 end, and the germline J gene provides the missing end. The chain carries TRBV19 and TRBJ2-2, with 8 bases aligning to TRBD2. V gave up 3 bases and J gave up 4 bases; unmatched junction bases: 5. Germline CDR1 and CDR2: FNHDT and SITEND (reference sequence). The CDR3 spans 15 residues. The part of the CDR3 DNA that was read is TGTGCCAGCAGTAACGGGGGGGCGCCCACCGGGCAGCTCTAC. Translated: CASSNGGAPTGQLY. The whole CDR3 region reads CASSNGGAPTGQLYF.

This clone was seen only a few times. Mouse gene names apply. The read is 1 residue too short to cover the CDR3 end, so that end is filled in from the germline J gene. The genes are TRBV1 and TRBJ1-5; a possible D gene is TRBD1 (5 bases). V lost 4 bases, J lost 1 base, and 11 bases lay in between. Germline V gives CDR1 NSQYPW, CDR2 LRSPGD (reference sequence). The CDR3 is made up of 15 amino acids. The CDR3 loop reads CTCSGQGGNNQAPLF. The sequenced part of the CDR3 DNA is TGCACCTGCAGTGGGCAGGGAGGGAACAACCAGGCTCCGCTT.

In this sample, this clone turned up a few times. The gene names given are mouse names. The read ends 1 residue shy of where the CDR3 ends; the end is completed using the germline J gene. The gene calls are TRBV13-2 and TRBJ2-4; D may be TRBD2 (5 bases). V was pared by 0 bases and J by 7 bases, with 9 bases between. CDR1 and CDR2 (germline): NNHNN, SYGAGS (reference sequence). The CDR3 length is 13 residues. The sequenced part of the CDR3 DNA is TGTGCCAGCGGTGATGCGGCTGGGTACACCTTGTAC. Protein sequence: CASGDAAGYTLY. The whole CDR3 sequence is CASGDAAGYTLYF.

This clone was seen just once. Gene names and germline refer to mouse. The read stops 1 residue short of the end of the CDR3; the missing end is completed from the germline J gene. The chain has TRBV1 and TRBJ2-5; TRBD1 matches 11 bases. With V trimmed by 3 bases and J by 2 bases, 1 base remained unmatched. The CDR3 loop spans 15 amino acids. From germline, CDR1 is NSQYPW and CDR2 LRSPGD (reference sequence). Here the CDR3 reads CTCSAGTGGQDTQYF. The sequenced CDR3 bases are TGCACCTGCAGTGCCGGGACAGGGGGCCAAGACACCCAGTAC.

About this clone itself: The gene symbols are mouse symbols. With the read ending 1 residue before the CDR3 end, the germline J gene is used to fill in that end. The J gene is TRBJ1-2, the V gene TRBV4, with no clear D. The V end was cut by 3 bases, the J end by 1 base, with 6 bases between. This CDR3 is built from 13 residues. The germline gives CDR1 LGHDT, CDR2 YNNKQL (reference sequence). The CDR3 region is CASSYRKNSDYTF. CDR3 DNA (partial): TGTGCCAGCAGCTACCGCAAAAACTCCGACTACACC.

Points on this clone: The gene names given are mouse names. Read sequence stops 1 residue before the CDR3 end, and the germline J gene provides the missing end. The rearrangement joins TRBV13-1 to TRBJ1-2, with D tentatively TRBD1 (6 bases). The ends were cut back, 1 base at V and 4 bases at J, with 11 bases in the middle. Germline V gene sequence: CDR1 NSHNY, CDR2 SYGAGN. This CDR3 has 14 residues. CDR3 residues: CASSDRGAGSDYTF. CDR3 DNA (partial): TGTGCCAGCAGTGATCGGGGGGCCGGCTCCGACTACACC.

Comment on this clone: The genes are named according to mouse. The read ends 1 residue shy of where the CDR3 ends; the end is completed using the germline J gene. The genes are TRBV20 and TRBJ1-2; no clear D gene. The CDR3 spans 14 residues. V was pared by 0 bases and J by 0 bases, with 8 bases between. Germline V gene lookup returns CDR1 GFQATS and CDR2 STVNSAI. The CDR3 bases that were read are TGTGGTGCTAGGGATCGGGAAACAAACTCCGACTACACC. Protein sequence: CGARDRETNSDYT. The full CDR3 sequence reads CGARDRETNSDYTF.

This clone was counted a few times. Genes and germline are mouse. From the germline J gene comes the end of the CDR3, since the read stops 1 residue before it. This chain connects TRBV13-3 to TRBJ2-7, with D possibly being TRBD2 (5 bases). Germline V gene lookup returns CDR1 NNHDY and CDR2 SYVADS. The CDR3 spans 14 residues. Deletions cut 1 base from V and 4 bases from J, with 12 bases between. CDR3 DNA, as far as it was read: TGTGCCAGCAGTGATAGACTCTGGGCTTATGAACAGTAC. It codes for CASSDRLWAYEQY. The complete CDR3 sequence is CASSDRLWAYEQYF.

With regard to this clone: Germline and genes here are mouse. Coverage ceases 1 residue before the CDR3 finishes, and the germline J gene fills in the end. The chain combines TRBV24 with TRBJ2-1; the match to TRBD1 covers 11 bases. V was clipped by 5 bases and J by 7 bases; unmatched bases: 4. Germline V gene sequence: CDR1 KGHTA, CDR2 FRNEEI. This CDR3 comprises 14 residues. CDR3 sequence reads: CASSSGQGGAEQFF. Incomplete CDR3 DNA: TGTGCCAGCAGTTCGGGACAGGGGGGGGCTGAGCAGTTC.

On this clone: These gene names are mouse names. The CDR3 is cut off 1 residue early in the read; its end comes from the germline J gene. The chain couples TRBV5 to TRBJ2-2; TRBD2 matches at 12 bases. CDR1 is LGHNA, CDR2 YNLKQL, per germline (reference sequence). V lost 4 bases and J lost 2; bases outside the gene matches: 2. CDR3 size: 16 residues. The CDR3 bases that were read are TGTGCCAGCAGCCCCGGGACTGGGGGGAACACCGGGCAGCTCTAC. This sequence encodes CASSPGTGGNTGQLY. The whole CDR3 protein reads CASSPGTGGNTGQLYF.